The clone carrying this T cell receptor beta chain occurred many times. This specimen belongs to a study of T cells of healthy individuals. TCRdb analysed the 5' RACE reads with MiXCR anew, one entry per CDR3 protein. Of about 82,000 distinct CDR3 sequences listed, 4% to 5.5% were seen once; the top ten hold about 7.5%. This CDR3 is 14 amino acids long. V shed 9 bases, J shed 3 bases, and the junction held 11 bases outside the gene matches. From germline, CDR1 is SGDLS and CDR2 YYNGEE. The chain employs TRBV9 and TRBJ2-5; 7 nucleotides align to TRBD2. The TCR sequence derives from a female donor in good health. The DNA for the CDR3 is TGTGCCACCTCCGGGGTAGCGGGCGAAGAGACCCAGTACTTC. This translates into CATSGVAGEETQYF.